These 2 T cell receptor beta chains share one sample of origin, sequenced in a study of blood T cell repertoires in COVID-19. Repertoires were generated with immunoSEQ multiplex PCR, while TCRdb's copy carries only in-frame clones and drops some. Of roughly 59,000 clones in the sample, more than 60% were seen once. Material: peripheral blood. Receptors originate from a human donor in a cohort sampled during active COVID-19.

Only one count was recorded for this clone. V is TRBV7-2 and J is TRBJ2-7; D is possibly TRBD1 (6 bases). The CDR3 length is 13 residues. V dropped 2 bases and J dropped 6 bases, with 11 bases sitting between them. In germline, CDR1 is SGHTA, CDR2 FQGNSA. The CDR3 protein is CASSLKQGGEQYF. The DNA of the CDR3 is TGTGCCAGCAGCTTAAAACAGGGCGGCGAGCAGTACTTC.

The genes are TRBV5-1 and TRBJ2-1, with 9 bases aligning to TRBD2. V lost 1 base, J lost 8 bases, and 4 bases stayed unmatched. The germline V gene has CDR1 SGHRS and CDR2 YFSETQ. This CDR3 contains 14 residues. The CDR3 coding sequence is TGCGCCAGCAGCTTGTTGGTAGCGGGGGATGAGCAGTTCTTC. Translated: CASSLLVAGDEQFF.